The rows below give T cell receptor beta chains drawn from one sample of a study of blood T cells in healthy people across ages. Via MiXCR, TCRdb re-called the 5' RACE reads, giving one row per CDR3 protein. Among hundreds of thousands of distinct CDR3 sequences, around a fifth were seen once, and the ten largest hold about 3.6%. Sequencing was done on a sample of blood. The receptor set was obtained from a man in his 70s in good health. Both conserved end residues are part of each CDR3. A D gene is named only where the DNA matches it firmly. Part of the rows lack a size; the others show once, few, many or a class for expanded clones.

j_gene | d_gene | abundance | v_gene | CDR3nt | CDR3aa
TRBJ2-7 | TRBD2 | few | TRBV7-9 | TGTGCCAGCAGCCTAGGCGGGGGGTTGTCCTACGAGCAGTACTTC | CASSLGGGLSYEQYF
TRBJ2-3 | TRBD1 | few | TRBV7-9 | TGTGCCAGCAGCCCGGGACAGGGGGGTGCTACGCAGTATTTT | CASSPGQGGATQYF
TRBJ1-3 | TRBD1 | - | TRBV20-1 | TGCAGTGCTAGAGATCCGCAGGGGGAAGGCGGAAACACCATATATTTT | CSARDPQGEGGNTIYF
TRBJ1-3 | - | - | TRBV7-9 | TGTGCCAGCAACCCCCTTGAGGGCGGAAACACCATATATTTT | CASNPLEGGNTIYF
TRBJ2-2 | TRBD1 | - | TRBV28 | TGTGCCAGCAGGGGGGACAGATTCGGGGAGCTGTTTTTT | CASRGDRFGELFF
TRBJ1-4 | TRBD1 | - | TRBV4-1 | TGCGCCAGCAGCCGATCGACAGGGTCAACCAATGAAAAACTGTTTTTT | CASSRSTGSTNEKLFF
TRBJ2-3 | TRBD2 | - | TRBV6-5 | TGTGCCAGCAGTTATGGCGGGAGAGGGACAGATACGCAGTATTTT | CASSYGGRGTDTQYF
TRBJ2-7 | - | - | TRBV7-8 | TGTGCCAGCAGTAGACTTCGGGTCAGATTTTACGAGCAGTACTTC | CASSRLRVRFYEQYF
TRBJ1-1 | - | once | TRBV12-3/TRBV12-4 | TGTGCCAGCAGTGGGAGGGCTGAAGCTTTCTTT | CASSGRAEAFF
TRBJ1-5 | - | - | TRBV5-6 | TGTGCCAGCAGTCTGATCAGGGGAGGGAATCAGCCCCAGCATTTT | CASSLIRGGNQPQHF
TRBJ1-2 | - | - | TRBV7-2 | TGTGCCAGCAGCTCAGACTATTCTGGCTACACCTTC | CASSSDYSGYTF
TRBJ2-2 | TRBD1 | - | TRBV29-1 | TGCAGCGTTCGGGACAGGGGAAGAACCGGGGAGCTGTTTTTT | CSVRDRGRTGELFF
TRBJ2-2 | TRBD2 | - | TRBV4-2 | TGTGCCAGCAGCCAAGACTCGGGAGGGCTTGGCGGGGAGCTGTTTTTT | CASSQDSGGLGGELFF
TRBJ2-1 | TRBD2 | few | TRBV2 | TGTGCCAGCAGTGGGAGACTTACTAGCGGGACTTACAATGAGCAGTTCTTC | CASSGRLTSGTYNEQFF
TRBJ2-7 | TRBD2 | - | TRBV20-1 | TGCAGTGCTAGGATTAGCGGGAGTTACGAGCAGTACTTC | CSARISGSYEQYF
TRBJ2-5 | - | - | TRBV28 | TGTGCCAGCAGTTTGGGGCCGGGGACCCAGTACTTC | CASSLGPGTQYF
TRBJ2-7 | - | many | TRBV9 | TGTGCCAGCAGCACGAGCGGAAGCCCCTACGAGCAGTACTTC | CASSTSGSPYEQYF
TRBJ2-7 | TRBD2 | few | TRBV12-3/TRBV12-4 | TGTGCCAGCAGCCGAGGACTAGCGGGATCCCCTTACGAGCAGTACTTC | CASSRGLAGSPYEQYF
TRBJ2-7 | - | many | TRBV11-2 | TGTGCCAGCAGCTTAAAAGGGACCGACGAGCAGTACTTC | CASSLKGTDEQYF
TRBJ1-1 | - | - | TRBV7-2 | TGTGCCAGCAGCTTAGCGCTTGGGGGTGAAGCTTTCTTT | CASSLALGGEAFF
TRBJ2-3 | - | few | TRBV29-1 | TGCAACGTTGGTTGGGGTTTCACAGATACGCAGTATTTT | CNVGWGFTDTQYF
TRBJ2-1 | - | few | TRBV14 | TGTGCCAGCAGCCATTTAGCGGCCCCCAATGAGCAGTTCTTC | CASSHLAAPNEQFF
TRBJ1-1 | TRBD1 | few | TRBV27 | TGTGCCAGCAATGACAGGGTGAACACTGAAGCTTTCTTT | CASNDRVNTEAFF
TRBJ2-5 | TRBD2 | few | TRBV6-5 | TGTGCCAGCGGTTACCCGGGGCTAGCGGGACAAGAGACCCAGTACTTC | CASGYPGLAGQETQYF
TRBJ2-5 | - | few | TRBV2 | TGTGCCAGCAGTTCGGTCAGGGACCCACAAGAGACCCAGTACTTC | CASSSVRDPQETQYF
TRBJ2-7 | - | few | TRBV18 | TGTGCCAGCTCACCAGGAGGGGGCGCAAACTACGAGCAGTACTTC | CASSPGGGANYEQYF
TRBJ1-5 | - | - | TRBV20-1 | TGCAGTGCGCCGCATGGTGCGGGGAGCAATCAGCCCCAGCATTTT | CSAPHGAGSNQPQHF
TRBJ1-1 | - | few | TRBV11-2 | TGTGCCAGCAGCCTACCGGGACGTTTGAACACTGAAGCTTTCTTT | CASSLPGRLNTEAFF
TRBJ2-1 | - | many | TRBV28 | TGTGCCAGCAGGGAACGTTTTTTTCATCGTCCTGAGCAGTTCTTC | CASRERFFHRPEQFF
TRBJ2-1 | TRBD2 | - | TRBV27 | TGTGCCAGCAGTTTATGGTCTAGCGGCTACAATGAGCAGTTCTTC | CASSLWSSGYNEQFF